The 7 T cell receptor beta chains listed next were all sequenced from one sample in a study of blood T cell repertoires in COVID-19. TCRdb's table, derived via immunoSEQ multiplex PCR, lists solely in-frame clones and lacks some. The table includes around 200,000 clones, about 86% detected once. Sequenced input: peripheral blood. These receptors were taken from a woman aged 18-30 years who had recovered from COVID-19.

The chain links TRBV24-1 to TRBJ2-5; 8 bases fit TRBD1. Trimming took 3 bases from V and 5 from J; bases not matched to a gene: 1. CDR1 and CDR2 (germline): KGHDR, SFDVKD. This CDR3 is 13 amino acids long. The CDR3 is CATSDRQGETQYF. The CDR3 nucleotides are TGTGCCACCAGTGATCGACAGGGGGAGACCCAGTACTTC.

This chain uses TRBV4-1 with TRBJ1-1, with a possible D match to TRBD1 (5 bases). The ends were cut back, 6 bases at V and 8 bases at J, with 19 bases in the middle. Germline CDR1 reads MGHRA; CDR2 reads YSYEKL. The CDR3 covers 14 residues. CDR3 sequence reads: CASRDQGGEVEAFF. CDR3 coding DNA: TGCGCCAGCAGAGACCAGGGTGGGGAGGTGGAAGCTTTCTTT.

The chain joins TRBV2 to TRBJ2-5, with D possibly TRBD2 on 5 matching bases. V lost 5 bases and J 2 bases, leaving 9 bases between the germline ends. This CDR3 is built from 13 residues. Germline V CDR1 and CDR2: SNHLY, FYNNEI. CDR3 region: CASSRQRQETQYF. CDR3 nucleotides: TGTGCCAGCAGTCGGCAGCGGCAAGAGACCCAGTACTTC.

This sequence joins TRBV3-1 (or the pseudogene TRBV3-2) and TRBJ2-3, with TRBD2 matching 8 bases. The CDR3 runs 16 residues. V lost 1 base to trimming and J lost 2 bases; unmatched junction nucleotides: 5. Germline-derived CDR1 and CDR2 are LGHDT and YNNKEL (reference sequence). Written as DNA, the CDR3 is TGTGCCAGCAGCCAAGTTCGGGGGGGGTCCACAGATACGCAGTATTTT. Protein product: CASSQVRGGSTDTQYF.

The chain joins TRBV6-2 or TRBV6-3 to TRBJ2-3; 7 bases align to TRBD2. Per germline, CDR1 MNHEY and CDR2 SVGEGT. The trim removed 2 bases at V and 5 bases at J, leaving 16 bases unmatched. There are 18 residues in the CDR3. The CDR3 DNA reads as TGTGCCAGCAGTTACCCGAAAGCAGGCGGGAGTGTCGTAGATACGCAGTATTTT. Translation: CASSYPKAGGSVVDTQYF.

In DNA, the CDR3 is TGTGCCAGCTCACCCGACAGGGCTGGTAATGAAAAACTGTTTTTT. Its protein is CASSPDRAGNEKLFF. V and J are TRBV18 and TRBJ1-4; 7 bases are shared with TRBD1. Germline V gene sequence: CDR1 KGHSH, CDR2 LQKENI. After removal of 3 bases from V and 4 bases from J, the junction contained 5 bases not matched to a gene. CDR3 size: 15 residues. Filled out from reference TRBV18 and TRBJ1-4, the complete variable domain reads NAGVMQNPRHLVRRRGQEARLRCSPMKGHSHVYWYRQLPEEGLKFMVYLQKENIIDESGMPKERFSAEFPKEGPSILRIQQVVRGDSAAYFCASSPDRAGNEKLFFGSGTQLSVL.

The J gene is TRBJ1-1, the V gene TRBV9, with D possibly being TRBD1 (6 bases). V was pared by 4 bases and J by 5 bases, with 15 bases between. The CDR3 totals 14 residues. Germline V CDR1 and CDR2: SGDLS, YYNGEE. This CDR3 is CASSPHEGGTEAFF. The DNA for the CDR3 is TGTGCCAGCAGCCCGCACGAGGGGGGGACTGAAGCTTTCTTT. The whole variable domain, remainder taken from reference TRBV9 and TRBJ1-1, is DSGVTQTPKHLITATGQRVTLRCSPRSGDLSVYWYQQSLDQGLQFLIQYYNGEERAKGNILERFSAQQFPDLHSELNLSSLELGDSALYFCASSPHEGGTEAFFGQGTRLTVV.